This TCR beta chain came from a study of beta chain features in type 1 diabetes. General study points: Significant though moderate, a shortening of TCRB CDR3s appeared in all four CD4+ subsets of Type 1 diabetes patients.

This CDR3 is built from 17 residues. Germline V gives CDR1 LNHNV, CDR2 YYDKDF (reference sequence). Trimming removed 0 bases from V and 10 bases from J, with 19 bases in between. The study reverse transcribed the entire isolated RNA, so it sequenced expressed TCRB transcripts. TCRdb keeps only in-frame clones here, not all; method: immunoSEQ multiplex PCR. Of 550,000 to 850,000 clones in the sample, around 15% are singletons; the top ten hold about 0.02%. This clone came up a few times. Antigen unknown. This receptor was identified in a man in his late teens or twenties with type 1 diabetes. The gene calls are TRBV15 and TRBJ1-6, with D tentatively TRBD1 (5 bases). The specimen sequenced was naive CD4+ T cells from blood. CDR3 sequence reads: CATSRDAGTGLGSPLHF. As DNA, the CDR3 is TGTGCCACCAGCAGAGATGCGGGGACGGGTTTGGGGTCACCCCTCCACTTT.